The source of this T cell receptor (beta chain) is a study of tumor-infiltrating lymphocytes in primary liver carcinoma. Whole-study results and caveats: Only about 8-25% of top clones were detected in each of the five tumor regions.

The sample holds many counts of this clonotype. The target antigen is unknown. V gave up 5 bases and J gave up 1 base, with 8 bases separating them. Germline values: CDR1 MNHNY, CDR2 SVGAGI (reference sequence). The CDR3 runs to 13 residues. Co-extracting RNA and DNA was done with about 18-33 mg of unsorted bulk tissue as input. Total RNA amounting to roughly 480 ng was the source from which TCR beta cDNA was made with a constant-region primer. What produced the TCR beta libraries was three nested multiplex PCR rounds using slightly modified ARM-PCR. Researchers ran the first two PCR rounds for ten to eleven cycles each with TRBV1-TRBV30 forward primers and a C-beta reverse primer. TCRdb itself ran the multiplex PCR reads through MiXCR, one entry per CDR3 protein. The table has about 74,000 distinct CDR3 sequences, more than 60% seen once.

This sequence joins TRBV6-6 and TRBJ1-1; the D is unclear. The sample taken for sequencing was liver tumor tissue from sampling region 4. Subset of the sample: tumor region T4, right-lateral pole. The TCR was taken from a man between 40 and 49 years old with primary liver carcinoma and hepatitis B virus infection. The chain's CDR3 is CASSVHQNTEAFF. DNA for the CDR3: TGTGCCAGCAGTGTACATCAGAACACTGAAGCTTTCTTT.